Following are 11 T cell receptor beta chains from one sample sequenced in a study of cytomegalovirus exposure and HLA in healthy donors. 13 Jbeta primers and 60 Vbeta primers were used for the PCR. Using immunoSEQ multiplex PCR, the repertoire was profiled, and TCRdb retains in-frame clones only, with some absent. This sample has approximately 150,000 clones, with approximately 82% found just once. The sample was PBMCs. All receptors derive from a man between 18 and 29 years old in good health and CMV-seropositive.

This chain joins TRBV28 and TRBJ1-1; the match to TRBD1 covers 7 bases. The CDR3 is 16 residues long. V was clipped by 5 bases and J by 4 bases; unmatched bases: 13. Looked up from germline, CDR1 is MDHEN and CDR2 is SYDVKM. In nucleotides, the CDR3 is TGTGCCAGCAGTACAGACAGGGATGTTGAGAGCACTGAAGCTTTCTTT. It yields the protein CASSTDRDVESTEAFF. The variable domain in full, completed from reference TRBV28 and TRBJ1-1, reads DVKVTQSSRYLVKRTGEKVFLECVQDMDHENMFWYRQDPGLGLRLIYFSYDVKMKEKGDIPEGYSVSREKKERFSLILESASTNQTSMYLCASSTDRDVESTEAFFGQGTRLTVV.

V and J are TRBV6-6 and TRBJ1-6; tentative D call: TRBD1 (6 bases). The V gene's germline CDR1 is MNHNY and CDR2 SVGAGI (reference sequence). With 6 bases removed from V and 13 bases from J, the gap between germline ends came to 22 bases. The CDR3 sequence is 15 residues long. Here the CDR3 DNA reads TGTGCCAGCAGGGACAGCTCCTCTCCTTTGGTGCCCCTCCACTTT. Amino acids: CASRDSSSPLVPLHF.

The rearrangement uses TRBV15 and TRBJ2-2; a possible D gene is TRBD2 (7 bases). This CDR3 comprises 17 residues. Looked up from germline, CDR1 is LNHNV and CDR2 is YYDKDF (reference sequence). V was pared by 1 base and J by 7 bases, with 19 bases between. For the CDR3, the DNA is TGTGCCACCAGCAGAGCCCGGGACGGGGGGCGCGTCGGGGAGCTGTTTTTT. Encoded protein: CATSRARDGGRVGELFF.

The J gene is TRBJ1-2, the V gene TRBV10-2, with TRBD1 matching 10 bases. Germline CDR1 is WSHSY and CDR2 is SAAADI. CDR3 length equals 14 residues. Trimming took 9 bases from V and 2 from J; bases not matched to a gene: 6. CDR3 residues: CASEPGQGNYGYTF. DNA for the CDR3: TGCGCCAGTGAGCCGGGACAGGGGAACTATGGCTACACCTTC.

This chain joins TRBV5-1 and TRBJ2-3; 10 nucleotides agree with TRBD2. Trimming removed 3 bases from V and 3 bases from J; junction bases left unmatched: 1. The CDR3 is 14 residues long. CDR1 and CDR2 from the germline V gene are SGHRS and YFSETQ. The CDR3 sequence is CASSYSGGTDTQYF. In DNA, the CDR3 is TGCGCCAGCAGCTATAGCGGGGGGACAGATACGCAGTATTTT.

This clone was detected only a few times. The junction and the germline gene differ at one end; a read error may be behind it. The gene calls are TRBV2 and TRBJ2-2, with D possibly TRBD2 on 5 matching bases. The CDR3 is 15 amino acids. Germline assignment: CDR1 SNHLY and CDR2 FYNNEI. This CDR3 is CASNGLAPSTAELFF. CDR3 DNA: TGTGCCAGCAATGGACTGGCCCCGAGCACCGCGGAGCTGTTCTTT.

This clone was seen just once. The chain carries TRBV15 and TRBJ2-7; no clear D. The length of the CDR3 is 13 residues. V shed 6 bases and J shed 2 bases, with 11 bases lying between them. Germline loops: CDR1 LNHNV, CDR2 YYDKDF (reference sequence). CDR3 in DNA: TGTGCCACCAGTCGAGAGAGGACCTACGAGCAGTACTTC. Its translation: CATSRERTYEQYF.

This clone was detected only once. The chain uses TRBV19 and TRBJ2-5; the match to TRBD2 covers 9 bases. Germline loops: CDR1 LNHDA, CDR2 SQIVND (reference sequence). The CDR3 is 14 amino acids. V shed 11 bases, J shed 5 bases, and the junction held 12 bases outside the gene matches. DNA for the CDR3: TGTGCCTCAGTAGCGGGAGCCGGCGGGGAGACCCAGTACTTC. Its translation is CASVAGAGGETQYF. The whole variable domain, remainder taken from reference TRBV19 and TRBJ2-5, is DGGITQSPKYLFRKEGQNVTLSCEQNLNHDAMYWYRQDPGQGLRLIYYSQIVNDFQKGDIAEGYSVSREKKESFPLTVTSAQKNPTAFYLCASVAGAGGETQYFGPGTRLLVL.

This clone was found many times. This sequence joins TRBV6-1 and TRBJ2-1, with TRBD1 matching 9 bases. This CDR3 is 16 amino acids long. J was trimmed by 7 bases and V by 4 bases; bases with no gene match: 11. Germline CDR1 reads MNHNS; CDR2 reads SASEGT. The CDR3: CASSVITGQGGNEQFF. CDR3 bases: TGTGCCAGCAGTGTTATTACGGGACAGGGCGGGAATGAGCAGTTCTTC.

The genes are TRBV14 and TRBJ2-3; D may be TRBD1 (5 bases). The germline gives CDR1 SGHDN, CDR2 FVKESK. The CDR3 sequence is 15 residues long. V was trimmed by 4 bases and J by 2 bases, leaving 13 bases between them. CDR3 bases: TGTGCCAGCAGCCGCCGACAGCACGACACAGATACGCAGTATTTT. As protein: CASSRRQHDTDTQYF.

The V and J genes are TRBV29-1 and TRBJ2-5; the match to TRBD1 covers 9 bases. There are 16 residues in the CDR3. Germline loops: CDR1 SQVTM, CDR2 ANQGSEA. V gave up 5 bases and J gave up 2 bases; unmatched junction bases: 12. The CDR3 bases are TGCAGCGTTATACCCCTGGACAGGGGATCGCAAGAGACCCAGTACTTC. It translates to CSVIPLDRGSQETQYF.